The 22 T cell receptor beta chains listed next were all sequenced from one sample in a study of T cell changes during pregnancy in multiple sclerosis. Produced via immunoSEQ multiplex PCR; TCRdb's table is partial and in-frame only. The sample holds about 40,000 clones, 70% to 90% seen once. Sample: CD4+ T cells from peripheral blood mononuclear cells, taken after pregnancy. These receptors originate from a female donor with multiple sclerosis, enrolled in a pregnancy study.

This chain joins TRBV11-2 and TRBJ1-2, with D uncertain. CDR1 is SGHAT, CDR2 FQNNGV, per germline. The CDR3 extends over 14 amino acids. The V gene lost 5 bases and the J gene lost 8 bases, with 18 bases spanning the gap. The CDR3 here is CASSQITGKGGYTF. The DNA of the CDR3 is TGTGCCAGCAGCCAGATAACGGGGAAGGGAGGCTACACCTTC.

V and J are TRBV5-6 and TRBJ1-1; 7 nucleotides match TRBD1. V shed 3 bases, J shed 5 bases, and the junction held 13 bases outside the gene matches. CDR1 is SGHDT and CDR2 is YYEEEE in the germline V gene. The CDR3 contains 16 residues. CDR3 nucleotide sequence: TGTGCCAGCAGCTGGAGACAGGGTGTGAGAAGGACTGAAGCTTTCTTT. Translation gives CASSWRQGVRRTEAFF.

The chain couples TRBV7-2 to TRBJ1-2; 7 bases fit TRBD1. J lost 7 bases, V lost 5 bases, and 13 bases had no gene match. Germline V gene sequence: CDR1 SGHTA, CDR2 FQGNSA. This CDR3 comprises 15 residues. CDR3 coding DNA: TGTGCCAGCAGCCCCGCCGAGGGACAGTTACCTGGCTACACCTTC. Translated, it gives CASSPAEGQLPGYTF.

The rearrangement uses TRBV28 and TRBJ1-1; a possible D gene is TRBD1 (6 bases). The germline CDR1 and CDR2 sequences are MDHEN and SYDVKM. The CDR3 totals 15 residues. Trimming stripped 3 bases from V and 1 base from J, with 12 bases between. CDR3 in DNA: TGTGCCAGCAGTTTGTATGCGACAGGGAACACTGAAGCTTTCTTT. It encodes CASSLYATGNTEAFF.

This chain links TRBV6-5 with TRBJ2-7; TRBD1 aligns across 8 bases. CDR1 and CDR2 from the germline V gene are MNHEY and SVGAGI. The trim removed 2 bases at V and 3 bases at J, leaving 9 bases unmatched. This CDR3 spans 16 amino acids. The DNA of the CDR3 is TGTGCCAGCAGTTACCGTTTCTCGGACAGGGTCTACGAGCAGTACTTC. As protein: CASSYRFSDRVYEQYF.

The chain uses TRBV7-2 and TRBJ2-7, with a weak D call TRBD1 (5 bases). This CDR3 is 13 amino acids long. V dropped 1 base and J dropped 5 bases, with 9 bases sitting between them. Germline values: CDR1 SGHTA, CDR2 FQGNSA. CDR3 sequence (DNA): TGTGCCAGCAGCTTAGGGGAAGGGGACGAGCAGTACTTC. Translation gives CASSLGEGDEQYF.

This clone was seen only a few times. This chain connects TRBV4-1 to TRBJ2-5, with 8 bases that match TRBD2. With V trimmed by 1 base and J by 5 bases, 6 bases remained unmatched. The germline CDR1 and CDR2 sequences are MGHRA and YSYEKL. The length of the CDR3 is 15 residues. CDR3 region: CASSQGKGLVETQYF. CDR3 coding DNA: TGCGCCAGCAGCCAAGGGAAGGGACTAGTGGAGACCCAGTACTTC.

The chain uses TRBV6-1 and TRBJ1-1; 7 bases agree with TRBD1. V was clipped by 7 bases and J by 4 bases; unmatched bases: 6. There are 13 residues in the CDR3. Germline CDR1 is MNHNS and CDR2 is SASEGT. The CDR3 is CASTRQGRTEAFF. The CDR3 bases are TGTGCCAGCACTAGACAGGGTCGCACTGAAGCTTTCTTT.

The rearrangement uses TRBV5-4 and TRBJ2-5; 9 positions match TRBD1. The length of the CDR3 is 15 residues. The germline gives CDR1 SGHNT, CDR2 YYREEE (reference sequence). Unmatched junction bases numbered 11, after V lost 6 bases and J lost 5 bases. CDR3 sequence: CASTLQGAIAETQYF. The DNA of the CDR3 is TGTGCCAGCACATTACAGGGGGCGATCGCTGAGACCCAGTACTTC.

V is TRBV9 and J is TRBJ2-1, with TRBD2 identical over 10 bases. The germline gives CDR1 SGDLS, CDR2 YYNGEE. The J segment lost 0 bases and the V segment lost 4 bases, leaving 4 bases of the junction unmatched. CDR3 length equals 16 residues. The CDR3 is CASSMGLANSYNEQFF. As DNA, the CDR3 is TGTGCCAGCAGCATGGGACTAGCGAACTCCTACAATGAGCAGTTCTTC.

This clone was seen once. This sequence joins TRBV28 and TRBJ2-3; a weak D match, TRBD1 (6 bases). Germline CDR1 reads MDHEN; CDR2 reads SYDVKM. V dropped 5 bases and J dropped 2 bases, with 11 bases sitting between them. The CDR3 has 14 residues. CDR3 bases: TGTGCCAGCAGTGCCGGACAGTTCACAGATACGCAGTATTTT. Its translation: CASSAGQFTDTQYF.

This chain joins TRBV19 and TRBJ1-1; tentatively, D is TRBD1 (6 bases). The germline V and J ends were trimmed by 5 bases and 1 base, with 20 bases remaining between them. The CDR3 runs to 17 residues. The germline V gene has CDR1 LNHDA and CDR2 SQIVND (reference sequence). This chain's CDR3 is CASSLLLLQGQNTEAFF. CDR3 nucleotide sequence: TGTGCCAGTAGTCTACTCCTACTGCAGGGACAGAACACTGAAGCTTTCTTT.

This clone was seen once. V gene TRBV30 combines with J gene TRBJ2-1; the D gene is possibly TRBD1 (7 bases). With 0 bases removed from V and 9 bases from J, the gap between germline ends came to 12 bases. The V gene's germline CDR1 is GTSNPN and CDR2 SVGIG (reference sequence). The CDR3 spans 13 residues. The chain's CDR3 is CAWSVSGGIEQFF. The CDR3 DNA follows: TGTGCCTGGAGTGTATCAGGGGGGATTGAGCAGTTCTTC.

The rearrangement uses TRBV5-6 and TRBJ1-2; a possible D gene is TRBD1 (6 bases). The V end was cut by 1 base, the J end by 7 bases, with 11 bases between. Germline assignment: CDR1 SGHDT and CDR2 YYEEEE. This CDR3 comprises 13 residues. CDR3 nucleotides: TGTGCCAGCAGCTTGTTGCAGGGGACTGGCTACACCTTC. Protein sequence: CASSLLQGTGYTF. Using reference TRBV5-6 and TRBJ1-2 for the parts outside the CDR3, the full variable domain is DAGVTQSPTHLIKTRGQQVTLRCSPKSGHDTVSWYQQALGQGPQFIFQYYEEEERQRGNFPDRFSGHQFPNYSSELNVNALLLGDSALYLCASSLLQGTGYTFGSGTRLTVV.

V is TRBV18 and J is TRBJ2-7; 9 bases line up with TRBD1. V lost 3 bases and J lost 6; bases outside the gene matches: 9. Germline V gene data show CDR1 as KGHSH and CDR2 as LQKENI. The CDR3 is made up of 15 amino acids. The CDR3 reads CASSPTPGTGPEQYF. In DNA form, the CDR3 reads TGTGCCAGCTCACCCACCCCCGGGACAGGGCCCGAGCAGTACTTC.

The gene calls are TRBV4-2 and TRBJ2-4; TRBD2 aligns across 9 bases. With 4 bases clipped from V and 7 bases from J, the junction kept 23 bases outside the gene matches. This CDR3 spans 20 amino acids. The V gene's germline CDR1 is LGHNA and CDR2 YNFKEQ. CDR3 in amino acids: CASSRTLVREAAGGGNIQYF. CDR3 DNA sequence: TGTGCCAGCAGCCGGACTTTAGTGCGGGAGGCCGCGGGGGGGGGTAACATTCAGTACTTC.

This clone was seen many times. The chain links TRBV2 to TRBJ2-5; D is uncertain. This CDR3 has 14 residues. Trimming took 3 bases from V and 3 from J, leaving 11 bases between them. Germline V gives CDR1 SNHLY, CDR2 FYNNEI. As DNA, the CDR3 is TGTGCCAGCAGTGACTGGCACAACAAAGAGACCCAGTACTTC. Translated: CASSDWHNKETQYF.

This chain uses TRBV11-2 with TRBJ1-3; D may be TRBD1 (5 bases). The CDR3 length is 14 residues. Germline V gene lookup returns CDR1 SGHAT and CDR2 FQNNGV. Trimming stripped 3 bases from V and 1 base from J, with 7 bases between. CDR3 loop: CASSFGTSGNTIYF. The CDR3 DNA is TGTGCCAGCAGCTTCGGGACTTCTGGAAACACCATATATTTT. Supplemented by reference TRBV11-2 and TRBJ1-3, the full variable domain reads EAGVAQSPRYKIIEKRQSVAFWCNPISGHATLYWYQQILGQGPKLLIQFQNNGVVDDSQLPKDRFSAERLKGVDSTLKIQPAKLEDSAVYLCASSFGTSGNTIYFGEGSWLTVV.

The chain has TRBV7-2 and TRBJ2-5; the match to TRBD2 covers 9 bases. The V and J ends lost 6 bases and 3 bases, in that order; junction bases with no gene match: 5. Germline CDR1 reads SGHTA; CDR2 reads FQGNSA. The CDR3 is 14 residues long. Here the CDR3 reads CASSLAGGKETQYF. As DNA, the CDR3 is TGTGCCAGCAGTTTGGCGGGAGGGAAAGAGACCCAGTACTTC.

The CDR3: CASSEGLVSNQPQHF. The CDR3 DNA sequence: TGTGCCAGCAGTGAAGGCCTAGTTAGCAATCAGCCCCAGCATTTT. This chain uses TRBV2 with TRBJ1-5; D not resolved. Germline CDR1 is SNHLY and CDR2 is FYNNEI. The V gene lost 1 base and the J gene lost 0 bases, with 7 bases spanning the gap. This CDR3 comprises 15 residues.

This clone was recorded once. The V gene is TRBV27, the J gene TRBJ1-1; D unresolved. This CDR3 is 13 amino acids long. Germline V CDR1 and CDR2: MNHEY, SMNVEV (reference sequence). The V gene lost 6 bases and the J gene lost 3 bases, with 11 bases spanning the gap. In DNA, the CDR3 is TGTGCCAGCAGCTATTATCCCCACACTGAAGCTTTCTTT. As protein: CASSYYPHTEAFF.

Of note for this clone: The germline gene is not matched at one end of the junction; a read error may be the cause. The CDR3 spells CASTQGVQGSYNEQFF. CDR3 coding DNA: TGTGCCAGCACCCAAGGCGTCCAGGGCTCCTACAATGAGCAGTTCTTC. The V and J genes are TRBV4-2 and TRBJ2-1; the D gene is possibly TRBD1 (5 bases). Germline V gives CDR1 LGHNA, CDR2 YNFKEQ. The CDR3 covers 16 residues.